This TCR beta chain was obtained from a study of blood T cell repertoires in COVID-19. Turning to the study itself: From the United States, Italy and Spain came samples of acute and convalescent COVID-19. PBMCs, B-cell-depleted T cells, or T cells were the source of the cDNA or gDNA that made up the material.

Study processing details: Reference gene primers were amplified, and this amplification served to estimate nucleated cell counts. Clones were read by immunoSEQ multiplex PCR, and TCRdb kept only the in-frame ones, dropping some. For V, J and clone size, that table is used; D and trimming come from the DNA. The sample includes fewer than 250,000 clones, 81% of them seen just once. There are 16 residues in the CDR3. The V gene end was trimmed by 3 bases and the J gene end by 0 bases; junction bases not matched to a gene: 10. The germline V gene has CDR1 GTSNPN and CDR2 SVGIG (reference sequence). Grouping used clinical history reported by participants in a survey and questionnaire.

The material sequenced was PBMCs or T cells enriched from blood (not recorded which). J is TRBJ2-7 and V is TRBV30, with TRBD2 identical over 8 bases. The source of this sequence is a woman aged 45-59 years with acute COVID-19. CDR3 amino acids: CAWSPGGGHLSYEQYF. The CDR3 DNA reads TGTGCCTGGAGCCCGGGGGGGGGACACCTCTCCTACGAGCAGTACTTC.